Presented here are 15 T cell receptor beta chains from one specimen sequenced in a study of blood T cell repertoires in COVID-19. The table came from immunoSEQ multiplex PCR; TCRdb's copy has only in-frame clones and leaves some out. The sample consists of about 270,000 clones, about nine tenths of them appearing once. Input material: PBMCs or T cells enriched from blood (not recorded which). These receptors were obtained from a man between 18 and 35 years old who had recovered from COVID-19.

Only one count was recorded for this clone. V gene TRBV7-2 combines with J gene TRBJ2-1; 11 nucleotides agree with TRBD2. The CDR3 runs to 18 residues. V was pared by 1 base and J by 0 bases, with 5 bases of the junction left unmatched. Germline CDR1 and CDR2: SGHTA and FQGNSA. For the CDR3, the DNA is TGTGCCAGCAGCTTAGTGGCTAGCGGGGGGATCTCCTACAATGAGCAGTTCTTC. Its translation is CASSLVASGGISYNEQFF. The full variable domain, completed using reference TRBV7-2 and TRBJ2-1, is GAGVSQSPSNKVTEKGKDVELRCDPISGHTALYWYRQSLGQGLEFLIYFQGNSAPDKSGLPSDRFSAERTGGSVSTLTIQRTQQEDSAVYLCASSLVASGGISYNEQFFGPGTRLTVL.

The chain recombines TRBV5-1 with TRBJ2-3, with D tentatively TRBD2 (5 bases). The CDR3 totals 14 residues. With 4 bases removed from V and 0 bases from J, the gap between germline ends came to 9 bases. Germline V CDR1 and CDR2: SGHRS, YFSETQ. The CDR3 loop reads CASSGGLSTDTQYF. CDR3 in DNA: TGCGCCAGCAGCGGAGGACTTAGCACAGATACGCAGTATTTT.

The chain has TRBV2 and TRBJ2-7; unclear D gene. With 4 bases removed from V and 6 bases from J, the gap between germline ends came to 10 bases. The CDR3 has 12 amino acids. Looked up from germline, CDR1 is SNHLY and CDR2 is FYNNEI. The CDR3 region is CASSAQTFEQYF. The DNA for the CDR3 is TGTGCCAGCAGTGCGCAGACATTCGAGCAGTACTTC.

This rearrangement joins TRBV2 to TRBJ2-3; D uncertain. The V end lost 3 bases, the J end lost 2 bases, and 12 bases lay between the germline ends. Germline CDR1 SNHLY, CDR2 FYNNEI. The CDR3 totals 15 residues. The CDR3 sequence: CASSELEESTDTQYF. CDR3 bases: TGTGCCAGCAGTGAGTTAGAAGAATCCACAGATACGCAGTATTTT.

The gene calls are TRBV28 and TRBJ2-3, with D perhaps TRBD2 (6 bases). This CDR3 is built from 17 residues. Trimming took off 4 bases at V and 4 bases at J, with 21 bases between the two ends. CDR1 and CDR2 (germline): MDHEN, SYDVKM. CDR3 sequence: CASSYHSGLPSPDTQYF. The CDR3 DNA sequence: TGTGCCAGCAGTTATCATAGCGGCCTCCCCTCCCCAGATACGCAGTATTTT.

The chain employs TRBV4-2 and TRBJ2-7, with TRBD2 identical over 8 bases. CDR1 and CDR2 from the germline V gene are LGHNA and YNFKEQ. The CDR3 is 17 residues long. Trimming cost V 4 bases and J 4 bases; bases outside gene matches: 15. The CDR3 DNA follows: TGTGCCAGCAGCCCGTATACGGCGGGAGGTGGGTCATACGAGCAGTACTTC. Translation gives CASSPYTAGGGSYEQYF.

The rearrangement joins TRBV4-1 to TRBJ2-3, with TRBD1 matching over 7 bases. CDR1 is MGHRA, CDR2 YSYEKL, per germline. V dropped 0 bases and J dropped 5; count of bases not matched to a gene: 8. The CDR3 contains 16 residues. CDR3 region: CASSQDLRGQGDTQYF. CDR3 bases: TGCGCCAGCAGCCAAGATTTAAGGGGGCAAGGAGATACGCAGTATTTT.

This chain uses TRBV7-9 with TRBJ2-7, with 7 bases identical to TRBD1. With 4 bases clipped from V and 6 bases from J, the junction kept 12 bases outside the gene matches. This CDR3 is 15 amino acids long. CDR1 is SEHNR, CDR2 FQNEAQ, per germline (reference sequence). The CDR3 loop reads CASSSGPGTASEQYF. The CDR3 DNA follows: TGTGCCAGCAGCTCCGGGCCCGGGACAGCTAGCGAGCAGTACTTC.

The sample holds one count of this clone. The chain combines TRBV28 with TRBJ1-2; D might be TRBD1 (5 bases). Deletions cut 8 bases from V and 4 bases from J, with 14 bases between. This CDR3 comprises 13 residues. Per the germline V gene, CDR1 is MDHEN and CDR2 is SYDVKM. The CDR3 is CASGTGRGYGYTF. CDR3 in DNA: TGTGCCAGCGGAACAGGCAGAGGCTATGGCTACACCTTC.

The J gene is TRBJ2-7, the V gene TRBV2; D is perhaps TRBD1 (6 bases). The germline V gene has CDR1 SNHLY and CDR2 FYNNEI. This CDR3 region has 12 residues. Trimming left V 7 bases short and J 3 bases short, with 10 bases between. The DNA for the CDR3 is TGTGCCAGCATCGCAGGGGTCTACGAGCAGTACTTC. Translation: CASIAGVYEQYF.

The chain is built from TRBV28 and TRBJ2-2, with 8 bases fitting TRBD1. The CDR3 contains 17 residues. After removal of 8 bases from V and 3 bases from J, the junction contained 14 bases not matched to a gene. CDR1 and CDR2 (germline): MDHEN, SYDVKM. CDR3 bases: TGTGCCAGCGGCCGGAGCAGGGGGCGCGTGTACACCGGGGAGCTGTTTTTT. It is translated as CASGRSRGRVYTGELFF.

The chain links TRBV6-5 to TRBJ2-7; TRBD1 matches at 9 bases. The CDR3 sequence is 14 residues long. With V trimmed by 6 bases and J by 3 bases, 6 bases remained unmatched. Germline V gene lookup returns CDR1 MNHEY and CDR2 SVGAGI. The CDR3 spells CASRTGGTYYEQYF. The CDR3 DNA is TGTGCCAGCAGGACAGGGGGGACCTACTACGAGCAGTACTTC.

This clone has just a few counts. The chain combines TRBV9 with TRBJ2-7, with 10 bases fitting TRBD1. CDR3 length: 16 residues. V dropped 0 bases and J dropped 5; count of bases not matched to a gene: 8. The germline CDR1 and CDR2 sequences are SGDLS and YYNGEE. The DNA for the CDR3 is TGTGCCAGCAGCGTAGCTGGGGGACAGGGGTTCCACGAGCAGTACTTC. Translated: CASSVAGGQGFHEQYF.

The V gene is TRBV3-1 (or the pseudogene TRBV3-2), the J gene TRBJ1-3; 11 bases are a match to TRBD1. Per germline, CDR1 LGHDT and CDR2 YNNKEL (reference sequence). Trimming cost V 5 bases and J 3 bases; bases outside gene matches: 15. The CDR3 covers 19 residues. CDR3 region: CASSSIGQGAEIGGNTIYF. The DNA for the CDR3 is TGTGCCAGCAGCTCAATCGGACAGGGGGCTGAAATTGGTGGAAACACCATATATTTT.

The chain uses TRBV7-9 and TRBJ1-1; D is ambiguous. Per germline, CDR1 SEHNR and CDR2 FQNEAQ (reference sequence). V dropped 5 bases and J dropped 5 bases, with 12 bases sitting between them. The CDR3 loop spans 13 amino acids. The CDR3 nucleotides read TGTGCCAGCAGCCAAAATCGGGAAACTGAAGCTTTCTTT. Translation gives CASSQNRETEAFF.